What follows are 22 T cell receptor beta chains derived from one specimen sequenced in a study of blood T cell repertoires in COVID-19. Profiled with immunoSEQ multiplex PCR; TCRdb holds only in-frame clones, not every one. The table records 150,000 to 200,000 clones, 70% to 90% of them present only once. Sequencing was done on a sample of peripheral blood. These receptors were taken from a man aged 65-85 years with active or convalescent COVID-19.

This sequence joins TRBV19 and TRBJ2-3, with 10 bases aligning to TRBD1. With V trimmed by 1 base and J by 3 bases, 1 base remained unmatched. The length of the CDR3 is 15 residues. From germline, CDR1 is LNHDA and CDR2 SQIVND (reference sequence). The CDR3 loop reads CASSIGQGATDTQYF. In nucleotides, the CDR3 is TGTGCCAGTAGTATAGGACAGGGGGCTACAGATACGCAGTATTTT.

This clone was detected only once. The chain combines TRBV30 with TRBJ2-5; a weak D match, TRBD1 (6 bases). Germline-derived CDR1 and CDR2 are GTSNPN and SVGIG (reference sequence). CDR3 length: 13 residues. V was pared by 4 bases and J by 4 bases, with 13 bases between. The CDR3 DNA sequence: TGTGCCTGGACAGGGGATACCTTAGAGACCCAGTACTTC. Protein sequence: CAWTGDTLETQYF.

V gene TRBV28 combines with J gene TRBJ2-3; 10 nucleotides match TRBD2. Trimming removed 7 bases from V and 3 bases from J; junction bases left unmatched: 1. Germline values: CDR1 MDHEN, CDR2 SYDVKM. This CDR3 is built from 13 residues. CDR3 sequence reads: CASKAGGTDTQYF. CDR3 bases: TGTGCCAGCAAAGCGGGGGGGACAGATACGCAGTATTTT.

This chain connects TRBV6-1 to TRBJ1-2; 9 bases align to TRBD1. The CDR3 loop spans 14 amino acids. J lost 8 bases, V lost 2 bases, and 6 bases had no gene match. From germline, CDR1 is MNHNS and CDR2 SASEGT. CDR3 sequence: CASSELDRGYGYTF. The DNA for the CDR3 is TGTGCCAGCAGTGAACTAGACAGGGGGTACGGCTACACCTTC.

The chain joins TRBV3-1 (or the pseudogene TRBV3-2) to TRBJ1-6; D gene unclear. CDR1 is LGHDT and CDR2 is YNNKEL in the germline V gene (reference sequence). V was pared by 1 base and J by 0 bases, with 10 bases between. The CDR3 consists of 17 residues. CDR3: CASSQGLRSSYNSPLHF. The CDR3 region has the DNA TGTGCCAGCAGCCAAGGTTTAAGGAGCTCCTATAATTCACCCCTCCACTTT.

J is TRBJ1-5 and V is TRBV19, with TRBD1 identical over 9 bases. Germline V gives CDR1 LNHDA, CDR2 SQIVND (reference sequence). After removal of 1 base from V and 1 base from J, the junction contained 11 bases not matched to a gene. The CDR3 has 19 amino acids. As DNA, the CDR3 is TGTGCCAGTAGTATAGGCACCGGGACAGGGCCCCGGAGCAATCAGCCCCAGCATTTT. Protein sequence: CASSIGTGTGPRSNQPQHF.

The chain links TRBV6-5 to TRBJ2-1; TRBD2 aligns across 8 bases. The V and J ends lost 4 bases and 1 base, in that order; junction bases with no gene match: 3. CDR1 and CDR2 (germline): MNHEY, SVGAGI. This CDR3 is built from 15 residues. The CDR3 coding sequence is TGTGCCAGCAGTTTCCAGCGGGGGTCCTACAATGAGCAGTTCTTC. Residues: CASSFQRGSYNEQFF.

The chain has TRBV5-4 and TRBJ2-3; the D is unclear. The CDR3 consists of 14 residues. V was cut by 3 bases and J by 0 bases, with 8 bases left in between. Germline V gene data show CDR1 as SGHNT and CDR2 as YYREEE (reference sequence). The CDR3 protein is CASSSHSSTDTQYF. For the CDR3, the DNA is TGTGCCAGCAGCTCCCACAGTAGCACAGATACGCAGTATTTT.

V is TRBV19 and J is TRBJ2-4; D possibly corresponds to TRBD2 (7 bases). Germline values: CDR1 LNHDA, CDR2 SQIVND (reference sequence). The ends were cut back, 8 bases at V and 9 bases at J, with 11 bases in the middle. The CDR3 spans 11 residues. CDR3 coding DNA: TGTGCCAGTCGGGGGGCGGTCATTCAGTACTTC. This translates into CASRGAVIQYF.

This rearrangement joins TRBV20-1 to TRBJ2-7; TRBD1 matches at 9 bases. V gave up 6 bases and J gave up 5 bases; unmatched junction bases: 2. From germline, CDR1 is DFQATT and CDR2 SNEGSKA (reference sequence). The length of the CDR3 is 11 residues. The CDR3 nucleotides read TGCAGTGCCACAGGGGGCCACGAGCAGTACTTC. Its protein product is CSATGGHEQYF.

The CDR3 loop is CASLWKEGYGSPLHF. Here the CDR3 DNA reads TGTGCCAGCTTATGGAAGGAGGGCTATGGTTCACCCCTCCACTTT. The chain combines TRBV6-4 with TRBJ1-6; D gene unclear. The CDR3 is made up of 15 amino acids. CDR1 and CDR2 (germline): MRHNA, SNTAGT. V was clipped by 8 bases and J by 9 bases, with 20 bases between them.

This sequence joins TRBV19 and TRBJ2-2, with D tentatively TRBD2 (5 bases). Germline V gene lookup returns CDR1 LNHDA and CDR2 SQIVND (reference sequence). Trimming cost V 3 bases and J 5 bases, with 13 bases left between them. This CDR3 is 15 amino acids long. CDR3 region: CASSILGAWTGELFF. DNA of the CDR3: TGTGCCAGTAGTATTTTGGGAGCCTGGACCGGGGAGCTGTTTTTT.

The genes are TRBV3-1 (or the pseudogene TRBV3-2) and TRBJ2-7, with 7 bases lining up with TRBD1. The V and J ends lost 0 bases and 2 bases, in that order; junction bases with no gene match: 1. The CDR3 is 14 residues long. Germline V lookup: CDR1 LGHDT, CDR2 YNNKEL (reference sequence). The chain's CDR3 is CASSQEGGPYEQYF. The CDR3, as DNA: TGTGCCAGCAGCCAAGAAGGGGGCCCCTACGAGCAGTACTTC.

This sequence joins TRBV4-3 and TRBJ2-7; D perhaps matches TRBD2 (5 bases). Germline V gives CDR1 LGHNA, CDR2 YSLEER. Deletions cut 2 bases from V and 2 bases from J, with 13 bases between. The CDR3 runs 15 residues. The CDR3 sequence is CASSQHPTGAYEQYF. As DNA, the CDR3 is TGCGCCAGCAGCCAACATCCCACCGGGGCCTACGAGCAGTACTTC.

V is TRBV5-4 and J is TRBJ1-1; D unclear. Deletions cut 3 bases from V and 0 bases from J, with 12 bases between. The CDR3 contains 15 residues. Germline CDR1 SGHNT, CDR2 YYREEE (reference sequence). Here the CDR3 DNA reads TGTGCCAGCAGCTCCGGCAGCACTATGAACACTGAAGCTTTCTTT. Protein product: CASSSGSTMNTEAFF. Variable domain in full (rest from reference TRBV5-4 and TRBJ1-1): ETGVTQSPTHLIKTRGQQVTLRCSSQSGHNTVSWYQQALGQGPQFIFQYYREEENGRGNFPPRFSGLQFPNYSSELNVNALELDDSALYLCASSSGSTMNTEAFFGQGTRLTVV.

The sample holds one count of this clone. The chain combines TRBV28 with TRBJ2-1; 10 nucleotides line up with TRBD1. Trimming removed 5 bases from V and 7 bases from J; junction bases left unmatched: 8. Germline CDR1 and CDR2: MDHEN and SYDVKM. The CDR3 is 15 amino acids. Written as DNA, the CDR3 is TGTGCCAGCAGTCCTAGGACAGGGGGTAGGAATGAGCAGTTCTTC. Translation: CASSPRTGGRNEQFF.

With respect to this clone: Within the sample, other DNA sequences also encode this same CDR3. The CDR3 here is CASRGTGGPYEQYF. The DNA of the CDR3 is TGTGCCAGTAGAGGGACAGGGGGCCCCTACGAGCAGTACTTC. This chain uses TRBV19 with TRBJ2-7; 12 bases match TRBD1. CDR1 is LNHDA, CDR2 SQIVND, per germline (reference sequence). The J segment lost 2 bases and the V segment lost 6 bases, leaving 2 bases of the junction unmatched. This CDR3 spans 14 amino acids.

V usage is TRBV28 and J usage is TRBJ2-7, with 7 bases lining up with TRBD2. This CDR3 contains 15 residues. CDR1 and CDR2 from the germline V gene are MDHEN and SYDVKM. V shed 1 base, J shed 0 bases, and the junction held 3 bases outside the gene matches. This chain's CDR3 is CASSLLGGVSYEQYF. CDR3 nucleotides: TGTGCCAGCAGTTTATTGGGGGGGGTCTCCTACGAGCAGTACTTC.

The chain joins TRBV3-1 (or the pseudogene TRBV3-2) to TRBJ1-1; D may be TRBD1 (5 bases). V shed 1 base and J shed 6 bases, with 12 bases lying between them. The CDR3 is 14 amino acids. The germline gives CDR1 LGHDT, CDR2 YNNKEL (reference sequence). The CDR3 DNA reads as TGTGCCAGCAGCCAAGTTGGGGGGTTGGCTGAAGCTTTCTTT. It codes for CASSQVGGLAEAFF.

The rearrangement links TRBV4-3 to TRBJ2-1; D might be TRBD2 (6 bases). With 0 bases removed from V and 6 bases from J, the gap between germline ends came to 15 bases. This CDR3 contains 16 residues. Germline assignment: CDR1 LGHNA and CDR2 YSLEER. The CDR3 bases are TGCGCCAGCAGCCAAGAGGGCGGAGGGGTGCCCAATGAGCAGTTCTTC. It is translated as CASSQEGGGVPNEQFF.

The genes are TRBV28 and TRBJ1-4; D might be TRBD1 (5 bases). Germline loops: CDR1 MDHEN, CDR2 SYDVKM. The CDR3 is made up of 15 amino acids. V was cut by 5 bases and J by 5 bases, with 15 bases left in between. The CDR3 bases are TGTGCCAGCAGTCCGGGACCGGGACTAAATGAAAAACTGTTTTTT. It specifies CASSPGPGLNEKLFF.

The DNA for the CDR3 is TGCGCCAGCAGTCTCGGACACTTTGAAAAACTGTTTTTT. As protein: CASSLGHFEKLFF. V gene TRBV4-1 combines with J gene TRBJ1-4; a possible D gene is TRBD1 (5 bases). Per the germline V gene, CDR1 is MGHRA and CDR2 is YSYEKL. The CDR3 has 13 amino acids. V lost 6 bases, J lost 7 bases, and 12 bases lay in between.